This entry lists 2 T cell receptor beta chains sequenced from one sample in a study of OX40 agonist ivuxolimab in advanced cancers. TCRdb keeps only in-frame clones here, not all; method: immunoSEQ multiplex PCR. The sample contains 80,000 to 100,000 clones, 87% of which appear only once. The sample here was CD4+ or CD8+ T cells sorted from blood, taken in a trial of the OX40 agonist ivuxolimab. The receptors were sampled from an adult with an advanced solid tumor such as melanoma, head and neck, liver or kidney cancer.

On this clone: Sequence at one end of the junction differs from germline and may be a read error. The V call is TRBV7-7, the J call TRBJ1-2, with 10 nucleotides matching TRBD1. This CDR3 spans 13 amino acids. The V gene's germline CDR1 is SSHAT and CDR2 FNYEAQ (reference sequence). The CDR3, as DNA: TGTGCTAGCAGCCCTGACAGGGGGCGAGGCTACACCTTC. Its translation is CASSPDRGRGYTF.

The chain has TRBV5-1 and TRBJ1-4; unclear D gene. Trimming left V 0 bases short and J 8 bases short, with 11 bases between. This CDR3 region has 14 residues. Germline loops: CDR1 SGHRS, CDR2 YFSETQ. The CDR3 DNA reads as TGCGCCAGCAGCTTGGATGCGGTAGGGGAAAAACTGTTTTTT. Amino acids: CASSLDAVGEKLFF.